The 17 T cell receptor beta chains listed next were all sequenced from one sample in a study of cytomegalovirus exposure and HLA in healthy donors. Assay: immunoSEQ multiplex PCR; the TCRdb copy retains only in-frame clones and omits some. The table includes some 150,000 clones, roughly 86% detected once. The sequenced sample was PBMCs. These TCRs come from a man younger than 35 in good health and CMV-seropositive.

CDR3 amino acids: CASRSSGTDQETQYF. The DNA for the CDR3 is TGTGCCAGCAGATCCAGCGGGACTGACCAAGAGACCCAGTACTTC. This chain connects TRBV7-8 to TRBJ2-5, with 7 bases matching TRBD2. V shed 6 bases and J 0 bases; nucleotides not matched to a gene: 7. The V gene's germline CDR1 is SGHVS and CDR2 FQNEAQ. There are 15 residues in the CDR3.

The CDR3 sequence is CSVEYSAGDTEAFF. The CDR3 DNA follows: TGCAGCGTTGAGTACTCCGCGGGGGACACTGAAGCTTTCTTT. The chain recombines TRBV29-1 with TRBJ1-1; a weak D match, TRBD1 (5 bases). CDR1 and CDR2 from the germline V gene are SQVTM and ANQGSEA. V was cut by 3 bases and J by 3 bases, with 14 bases left in between. The length of the CDR3 is 14 residues. Full variable domain (rest looked up from reference TRBV29-1 and TRBJ1-1): SAVISQKPSRDICQRGTSLTIQCQVDSQVTMMFWYRQQPGQSLTLIATANQGSEATYESGFVIDKFPISRPNLTFSTLTVSNMSPEDSSIYLCSVEYSAGDTEAFFGQGTRLTVV.

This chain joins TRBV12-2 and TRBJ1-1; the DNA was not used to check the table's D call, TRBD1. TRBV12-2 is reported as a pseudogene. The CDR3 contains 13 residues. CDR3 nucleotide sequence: TGTGCAAGTCGCCCACAGGGGAGTGTGGAAGCTTTCTTT. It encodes CASRPQGSVEAFF.

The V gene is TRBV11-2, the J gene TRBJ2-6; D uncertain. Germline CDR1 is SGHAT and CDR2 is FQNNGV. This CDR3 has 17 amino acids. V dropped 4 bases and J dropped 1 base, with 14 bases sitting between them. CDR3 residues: CASSSNAAASGANVLTF. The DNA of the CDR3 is TGTGCCAGCAGCTCCAACGCGGCCGCATCTGGGGCCAACGTCCTGACTTTC.

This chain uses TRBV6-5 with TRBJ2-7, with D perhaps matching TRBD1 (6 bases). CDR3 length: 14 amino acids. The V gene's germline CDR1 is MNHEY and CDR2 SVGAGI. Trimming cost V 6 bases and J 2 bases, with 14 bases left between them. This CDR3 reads CASRMNRATYEQYF. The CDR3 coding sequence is TGTGCCAGCAGAATGAACAGGGCAACCTACGAGCAGTACTTC.

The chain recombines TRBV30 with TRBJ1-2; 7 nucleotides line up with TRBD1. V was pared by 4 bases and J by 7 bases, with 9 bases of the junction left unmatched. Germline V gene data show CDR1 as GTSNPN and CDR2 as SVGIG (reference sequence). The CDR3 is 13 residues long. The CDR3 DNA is TGTGCCTGGAAAACAGGGGACGGGGGTGGCTACACCTTC. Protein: CAWKTGDGGGYTF.

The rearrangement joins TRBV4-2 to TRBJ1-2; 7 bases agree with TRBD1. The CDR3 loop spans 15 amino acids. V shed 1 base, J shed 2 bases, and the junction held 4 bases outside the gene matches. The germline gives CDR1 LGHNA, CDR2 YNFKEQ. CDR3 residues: CASSQGSGQNYGYTF. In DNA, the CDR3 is TGTGCCAGCAGCCAAGGATCGGGACAGAACTATGGCTACACCTTC.

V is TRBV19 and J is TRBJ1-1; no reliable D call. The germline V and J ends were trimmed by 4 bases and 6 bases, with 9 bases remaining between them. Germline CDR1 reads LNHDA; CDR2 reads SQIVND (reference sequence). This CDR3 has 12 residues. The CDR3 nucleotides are TGTGCCAGTAGTACAATCCGGGCTGAAGCTTTCTTT. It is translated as CASSTIRAEAFF.

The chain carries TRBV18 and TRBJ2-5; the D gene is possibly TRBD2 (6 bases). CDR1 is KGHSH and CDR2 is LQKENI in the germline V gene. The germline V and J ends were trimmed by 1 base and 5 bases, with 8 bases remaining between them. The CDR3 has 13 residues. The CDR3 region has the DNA TGTGCCAGCTCACCACAAGGAGGGGAGACCCAGTACTTC. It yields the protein CASSPQGGETQYF.

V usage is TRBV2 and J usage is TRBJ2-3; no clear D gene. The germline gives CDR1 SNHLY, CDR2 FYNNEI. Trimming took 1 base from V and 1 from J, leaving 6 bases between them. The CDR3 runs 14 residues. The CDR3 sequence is CASSEGYGTDTQYF. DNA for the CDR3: TGTGCCAGCAGTGAAGGCTATGGCACAGATACGCAGTATTTT.

CDR3 in amino acids: CASSFLRTGALYNEQFF. The CDR3 DNA follows: TGTGCCAGCAGTTTCCTTCGAACAGGGGCCCTATACAATGAGCAGTTCTTC. The chain employs TRBV27 and TRBJ2-1; 7 bases align to TRBD1. The CDR3 spans 17 residues. V was pared by 3 bases and J by 4 bases, with 12 bases of the junction left unmatched. Germline values: CDR1 MNHEY, CDR2 SMNVEV (reference sequence).

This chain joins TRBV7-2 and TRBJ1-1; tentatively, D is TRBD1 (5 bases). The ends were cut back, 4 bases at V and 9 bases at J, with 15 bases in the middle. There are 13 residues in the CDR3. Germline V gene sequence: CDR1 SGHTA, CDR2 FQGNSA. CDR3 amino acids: CASSWGTARQAFF. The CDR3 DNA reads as TGTGCCAGCAGCTGGGGGACTGCACGTCAAGCTTTCTTT.

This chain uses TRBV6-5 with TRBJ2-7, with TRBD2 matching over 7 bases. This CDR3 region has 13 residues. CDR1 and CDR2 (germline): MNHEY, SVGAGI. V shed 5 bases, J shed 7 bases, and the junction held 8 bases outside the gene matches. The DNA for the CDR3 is TGTGCCAGCAGTACCAACAGAGCGGGGGAGCAGTACTTC. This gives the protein CASSTNRAGEQYF.

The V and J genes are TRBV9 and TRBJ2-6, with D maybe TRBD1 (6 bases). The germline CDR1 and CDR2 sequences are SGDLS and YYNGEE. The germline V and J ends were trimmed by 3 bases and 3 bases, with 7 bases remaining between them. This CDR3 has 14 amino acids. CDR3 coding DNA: TGTGCCAGCAGCGGGACAGTTGGGGCCAACGTCCTGACTTTC. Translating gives CASSGTVGANVLTF. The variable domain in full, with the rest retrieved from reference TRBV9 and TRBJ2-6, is DSGVTQTPKHLITATGQRVTLRCSPRSGDLSVYWYQQSLDQGLQFLIQYYNGEERAKGNILERFSAQQFPDLHSELNLSSLELGDSALYFCASSGTVGANVLTFGAGSRLTVL.

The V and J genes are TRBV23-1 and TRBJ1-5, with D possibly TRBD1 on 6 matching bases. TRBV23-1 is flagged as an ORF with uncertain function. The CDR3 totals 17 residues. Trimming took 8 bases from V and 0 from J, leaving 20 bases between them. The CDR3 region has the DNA TGCGCCAGCTCCCCCAGGGGAACCATCTTTAGCAATCAGCCCCAGCATTTT. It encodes CASSPRGTIFSNQPQHF.

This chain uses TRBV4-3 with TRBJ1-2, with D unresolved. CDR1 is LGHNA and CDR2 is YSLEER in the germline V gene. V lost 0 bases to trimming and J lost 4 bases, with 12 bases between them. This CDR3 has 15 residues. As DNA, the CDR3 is TGCGCCAGCAGCCAAGATGTAGGAGGTCTCTATGGCTACACCTTC. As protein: CASSQDVGGLYGYTF.

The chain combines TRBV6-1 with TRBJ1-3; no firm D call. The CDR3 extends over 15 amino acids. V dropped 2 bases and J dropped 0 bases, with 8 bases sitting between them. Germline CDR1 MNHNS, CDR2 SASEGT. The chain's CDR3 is CASSETPGSGNTIYF. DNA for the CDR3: TGTGCCAGCAGTGAAACCCCGGGCTCTGGAAACACCATATATTTT.